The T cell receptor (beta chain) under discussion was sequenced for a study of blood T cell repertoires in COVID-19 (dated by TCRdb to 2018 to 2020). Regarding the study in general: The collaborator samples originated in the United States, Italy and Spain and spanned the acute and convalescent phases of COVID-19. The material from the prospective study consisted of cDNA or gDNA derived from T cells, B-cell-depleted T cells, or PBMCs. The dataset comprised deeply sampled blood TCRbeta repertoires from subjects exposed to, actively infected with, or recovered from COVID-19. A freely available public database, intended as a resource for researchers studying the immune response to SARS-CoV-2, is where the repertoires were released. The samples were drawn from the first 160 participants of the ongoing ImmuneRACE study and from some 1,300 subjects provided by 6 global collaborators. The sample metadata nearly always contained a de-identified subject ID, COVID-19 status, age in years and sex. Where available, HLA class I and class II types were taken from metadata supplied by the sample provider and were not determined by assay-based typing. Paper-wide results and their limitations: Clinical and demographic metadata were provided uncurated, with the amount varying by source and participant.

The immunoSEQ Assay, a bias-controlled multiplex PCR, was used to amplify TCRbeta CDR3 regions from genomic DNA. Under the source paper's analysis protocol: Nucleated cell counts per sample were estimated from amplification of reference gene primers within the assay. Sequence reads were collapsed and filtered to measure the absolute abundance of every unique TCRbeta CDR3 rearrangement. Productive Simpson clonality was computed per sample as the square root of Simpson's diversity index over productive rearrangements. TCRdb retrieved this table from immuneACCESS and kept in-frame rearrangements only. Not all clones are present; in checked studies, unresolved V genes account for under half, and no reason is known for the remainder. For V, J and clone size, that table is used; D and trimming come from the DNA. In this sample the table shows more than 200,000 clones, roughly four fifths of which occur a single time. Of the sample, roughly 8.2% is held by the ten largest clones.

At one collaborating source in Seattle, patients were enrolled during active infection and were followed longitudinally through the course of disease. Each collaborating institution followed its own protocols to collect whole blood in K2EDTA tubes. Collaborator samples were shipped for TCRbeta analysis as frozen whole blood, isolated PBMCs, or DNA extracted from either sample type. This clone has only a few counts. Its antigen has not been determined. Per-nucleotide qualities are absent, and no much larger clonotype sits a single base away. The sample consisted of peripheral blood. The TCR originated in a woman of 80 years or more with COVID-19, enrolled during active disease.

DNA sequence: TGTGCCAGCAGCTATAGCGGGAGGCTCTCTGGGGCCAACGTCCTGACTTTC. It is translated as CASSYSGRLSGANVLTF. The chain is assembled from TRBV6-2 or TRBV6-3 and TRBJ2-6; the central 10 bases match TRBD2. As encoded in the germline V gene, CDR1 is MNHEY while CDR2 is SVGEGT. There are 17 amino acids in the CDR3, from cysteine to phenylalanine inclusive. Only the CDR3 portion is preserved as DNA: 51 bases, with reading frame beginning at the first base. After removal of 6 bases from V and 0 bases from J, the junction retains 5 bases not matched to a gene.